This entry describes one TCR beta chain. A minimum of one pre-ART and two post-ART PBMC samples existed for each donor. V was shortened by 2 bases and J by 9 bases, with 13 bases between the two germline ends. The CDR3 loop spans 12 amino acids. Germline V CDR1 and CDR2: SQVTM, ANQGSEA. These data originate in a study of long-term antiretroviral therapy in people with HIV. Looking at the study overall: The 2015 recommendation for immediate ART came about a decade after the earliest samples.

With survey level as its setting, the immunoSEQ assay was v3.0. Clones were read by immunoSEQ multiplex PCR, and TCRdb kept only the in-frame ones, dropping some. The sample holds tens of thousands of clones, under 85% seen once. This clonotype originated in a middle-aged man with HIV. The chain recombines TRBV29-1 with TRBJ1-2, with no clear D. Specimen: unsorted PBMCs, collected 0.5 years before starting antiretroviral therapy. CDR3 loop: CSVEQTVGSYTF. CDR3 nucleotide sequence: TGCAGCGTTGAACAAACGGTCGGTAGCTACACCTTC.